The sample holds a few counts of the clone carrying this T cell receptor (beta chain). These data belong to a study of cytomegalovirus exposure and HLA in healthy donors. Study background: The 120 validation repertoires, a later analysis reported, used the same platform as the roughly 650 repertoires from the first cohort.

Data came from immunoSEQ multiplex PCR; TCRdb stores just in-frame clones and leaves some out. The table lists 150,000 to 170,000 clones, 75% to 90% of them singletons. J was trimmed by 0 bases and V by 5 bases; bases with no gene match: 7. Germline V CDR1 and CDR2: MNHEY, SMNVEV (reference sequence). The CDR3 contains 17 residues. Sequencing used PBMCs. This clonotype was obtained from a man between 18 and 35 years old in good health and CMV-seropositive. This chain connects TRBV27 to TRBJ1-6; TRBD1 aligns across 7 bases. The DNA for the CDR3 is TGTGCCAGCAGTCATATCCGGGACAGCTCCTATAATTCACCCCTCCACTTT. Its translation is CASSHIRDSSYNSPLHF.